The 29 T cell receptor beta chains in this list originate from one sample, sequenced in a study of blood T cell repertoires in COVID-19. Sequencing was performed with immunoSEQ multiplex PCR; in TCRdb, only in-frame clones are kept and a portion is missing. The table includes 130,000 to 150,000 clones, roughly 84% detected once. Sequenced input: peripheral blood. The receptors shown here come from a human donor in a cohort sampled during active COVID-19.

This clone showed up just once. The chain has TRBV7-8 and TRBJ1-2; 9 bases agree with TRBD1. The CDR3 is 15 amino acids. The germline V gene encodes CDR1 SGHVS and CDR2 FQNEAQ. With 1 base clipped from V and 6 bases from J, the junction kept 6 bases outside the gene matches. DNA of the CDR3: TGTGCCAGCAGCTTAGTGGGGGACAGGGTTAATGGCTACACCTTC. Amino acids: CASSLVGDRVNGYTF. Full variable domain (missing parts from reference TRBV7-8 and TRBJ1-2): GAGVSQSPRYKVAKRGQDVALRCDPISGHVSLFWYQQALGQGPEFLTYFQNEAQLDKSGLPSDRFFAERPEGSVSTLKIQRTQQEDSAVYLCASSLVGDRVNGYTFGSGTRLTVV.

The chain carries TRBV2 and TRBJ2-7; 7 bases agree with TRBD1. This CDR3 contains 12 residues. Per the germline V gene, CDR1 is SNHLY and CDR2 is FYNNEI. Germline trimming cut 5 bases from V and 4 bases from J; bases unmatched to any gene: 2. CDR3 sequence: CASSSQGYEQYV. As DNA, the CDR3 is TGTGCCAGCAGTTCACAGGGGTACGAGCAGTACGTC.

Details on this clone: One junction end disagrees with the germline gene, perhaps due to a read error. This CDR3 reads CASSGAGSRDTQYF. CDR3 sequence (DNA): TGTGCCAGCAGCGGGGCGGGAAGCAGAGATACGCAGTATTTT. The V gene is TRBV9, the J gene TRBJ2-3; TRBD2 is a possible D gene (6 bases). The CDR3 totals 14 residues. Germline V gene sequence: CDR1 SGDLS, CDR2 YYNGEE.

The rearrangement joins TRBV28 to TRBJ2-1; 7 bases are shared with TRBD1. V gave up 10 bases and J gave up 8 bases; unmatched junction bases: 8. This CDR3 is built from 12 residues. Germline V gives CDR1 MDHEN, CDR2 SYDVKM. Here the CDR3 DNA reads TGTGCCACCCGGGACAGACGTTATGAGCAGTTCTTC. It yields the protein CATRDRRYEQFF.

The chain employs TRBV5-5 and TRBJ2-2; D might be TRBD1 (6 bases). Deletions cut 4 bases from V and 0 bases from J, with 19 bases between. The germline CDR1 and CDR2 sequences are SGHKS and YYEKEE (reference sequence). The length of the CDR3 is 18 residues. CDR3 protein: CASSPRPDSYANTGELFF. The CDR3 DNA sequence: TGTGCCAGCAGCCCACGGCCGGACAGCTACGCGAACACCGGGGAGCTGTTTTTT.

This chain connects TRBV6-5 to TRBJ2-1; weak D call: TRBD1 (6 bases). Trimming stripped 6 bases from V and 4 bases from J, with 13 bases between. This CDR3 has 14 amino acids. The V gene's germline CDR1 is MNHEY and CDR2 SVGAGI. The CDR3, as DNA: TGTGCCAGCAGGGGGGCAGGGGTGTACAATGAGCAGTTCTTC. Amino acid sequence: CASRGAGVYNEQFF.

The J gene is TRBJ1-3, the V gene TRBV9; the D gene is possibly TRBD1 (5 bases). This CDR3 region has 14 residues. Germline loops: CDR1 SGDLS, CDR2 YYNGEE. V shed 2 bases and J shed 4 bases, with 10 bases lying between them. The CDR3 region is CASSVRESGNTIYF. The CDR3 nucleotides are TGTGCCAGCAGCGTCAGGGAATCCGGAAACACCATATATTTT. Variable domain in full (rest from reference TRBV9 and TRBJ1-3): DSGVTQTPKHLITATGQRVTLRCSPRSGDLSVYWYQQSLDQGLQFLIQYYNGEERAKGNILERFSAQQFPDLHSELNLSSLELGDSALYFCASSVRESGNTIYFGEGSWLTVV.

The V gene is TRBV7-3, the J gene TRBJ2-3; D is perhaps TRBD2 (6 bases). Trimming took off 0 bases at V and 2 bases at J, with 6 bases between the two ends. The CDR3 runs to 14 residues. The germline V gene encodes CDR1 SGHTA and CDR2 FQGTGA. The CDR3 sequence is CASSLTGLTDTQYF. In DNA form, the CDR3 reads TGTGCCAGCAGCTTAACGGGACTCACAGATACGCAGTATTTT.

V is TRBV7-2 and J is TRBJ2-3; TRBD2 matches 7 bases. Germline V gene sequence: CDR1 SGHTA, CDR2 FQGNSA. The CDR3 has 14 amino acids. The J segment lost 2 bases and the V segment lost 4 bases, leaving 3 bases of the junction unmatched. The chain's CDR3 is CASSWGLITDTQYF. In DNA form, the CDR3 reads TGTGCCAGCAGCTGGGGACTAATCACAGATACGCAGTATTTT.

The chain carries TRBV19 and TRBJ2-1, with no clear D. This CDR3 contains 14 residues. V gave up 8 bases and J gave up 6 bases, with 17 bases separating them. Germline V gives CDR1 LNHDA, CDR2 SQIVND (reference sequence). The CDR3 is CASPCLTGCNEQFF. The DNA of the CDR3 is TGTGCCAGTCCGTGTTTGACTGGCTGCAATGAGCAGTTCTTC.

This chain joins TRBV19 and TRBJ1-5; D is undetermined. Looked up from germline, CDR1 is LNHDA and CDR2 is SQIVND (reference sequence). This CDR3 spans 13 amino acids. Trimming left V 4 bases short and J 8 bases short, with 12 bases between. The DNA of the CDR3 is TGTGCCAGTAGTACCGTCACTGGAGAGCCCCAGCATTTT. Translation: CASSTVTGEPQHF.

The chain is built from TRBV28 and TRBJ1-3, with D possibly being TRBD1 (6 bases). Germline V CDR1 and CDR2: MDHEN, SYDVKM. The CDR3 covers 15 residues. Trimming removed 4 bases from V and 0 bases from J, with 10 bases in between. CDR3 loop: CASSSQGPSGNTIYF. CDR3 sequence (DNA): TGTGCCAGCAGTTCACAGGGTCCCTCTGGAAACACCATATATTTT. The whole variable domain, filled in from reference TRBV28 and TRBJ1-3, reads DVKVTQSSRYLVKRTGEKVFLECVQDMDHENMFWYRQDPGLGLRLIYFSYDVKMKEKGDIPEGYSVSREKKERFSLILESASTNQTSMYLCASSSQGPSGNTIYFGEGSWLTVV.

This clone has just one count. The chain joins TRBV10-3 to TRBJ2-7, with 7 positions matching TRBD2. This CDR3 comprises 15 residues. Trimming took 6 bases from V and 2 from J; bases not matched to a gene: 10. The V gene's germline CDR1 is ENHRY and CDR2 SYGVKD. CDR3 coding DNA: TGTGCCATCAGCTCTCCCTCCGGACTAGCCTACGAGCAGTACTTC. Its protein is CAISSPSGLAYEQYF.

A few counts support this clone. The chain links TRBV6-1 to TRBJ2-7, with 8 bases lining up with TRBD1. Germline CDR1 is MNHNS and CDR2 is SASEGT. V lost 2 bases, J lost 2 bases, and 5 bases stayed unmatched. The CDR3 is made up of 15 amino acids. CDR3 nucleotides: TGTGCCAGCAGTGAACCGGACAGGGCAGCCTACGAGCAGTACTTC. Its translation is CASSEPDRAAYEQYF.

The V and J genes are TRBV24-1 and TRBJ1-2; 8 bases match TRBD1. Germline lookup yields CDR1 KGHDR and CDR2 SFDVKD. The V and J ends lost 3 bases and 8 bases, in that order; junction bases with no gene match: 7. The CDR3 has 14 amino acids. In DNA, the CDR3 is TGTGCCACCAGTGATACAGGGGGAATGGTAGGCTACACCTTC. Residues: CATSDTGGMVGYTF.

The V call is TRBV7-6, the J call TRBJ1-1; the D gene is possibly TRBD1 (5 bases). V was shortened by 5 bases and J by 0 bases, with 13 bases between the two germline ends. Germline lookup yields CDR1 SGHVS and CDR2 FNYEAQ. This CDR3 has 15 amino acids. CDR3 amino acids: CASSRGTIMNTEAFF. The CDR3 nucleotides read TGTGCCAGCAGCCGAGGGACTATCATGAACACTGAAGCTTTCTTT.

V is TRBV9 and J is TRBJ2-1; perhaps TRBD1 as D (6 bases). Per germline, CDR1 SGDLS and CDR2 YYNGEE. Trimming left V 0 bases short and J 1 base short, with 14 bases between. The CDR3 consists of 17 residues. In DNA form, the CDR3 reads TGTGCCAGCAGCGTAGGTGCTGGGGGCAGGTCCTACAATGAGCAGTTCTTC. Encoded protein: CASSVGAGGRSYNEQFF.

The rearrangement links TRBV3-1 (or the pseudogene TRBV3-2) to TRBJ2-4; 10 bases fit TRBD2. The germline CDR1 and CDR2 sequences are LGHDT and YNNKEL (reference sequence). V trimming: 1 base; J trimming: 9 bases; junction bases outside the gene matches: 6. CDR3 length equals 15 residues. Here the CDR3 DNA reads TGTGCCAGCAGCCAAGGGGTAGCGGGAGGATCCATTCAGTACTTC. This codes for CASSQGVAGGSIQYF.

The V gene is TRBV2, the J gene TRBJ1-5; D is possibly TRBD1 (6 bases). The CDR3 contains 15 residues. Per the germline V gene, CDR1 is SNHLY and CDR2 is FYNNEI. Trimming left V 4 bases short and J 3 bases short, with 13 bases between. The CDR3 bases are TGTGCCAGCAGTGTAGTGGACAGCCTCAATCAGCCCCAGCATTTT. Its translation: CASSVVDSLNQPQHF.

DNA of the CDR3: TGTGCCAGCAGCCTATCTGGGACTAGCGGGTGGGAGCTGTTTTTT. This translates into CASSLSGTSGWELFF. The chain is built from TRBV7-8 and TRBJ2-2; 12 bases fit TRBD2. Germline CDR1 SGHVS, CDR2 FQNEAQ. This CDR3 contains 15 residues. Germline trimming cut 5 bases from V and 9 bases from J; bases unmatched to any gene: 7.

This clone was found once. V gene TRBV3-1 (or the pseudogene TRBV3-2) combines with J gene TRBJ2-2, with D unresolved. The CDR3 totals 15 residues. From germline, CDR1 is LGHDT and CDR2 YNNKEL (reference sequence). V dropped 0 bases and J dropped 5 bases, with 10 bases sitting between them. CDR3 nucleotides: TGTGCCAGCAGCCAAGAGGGCGTATGGACCGGGGAGCTGTTTTTT. Protein: CASSQEGVWTGELFF.

The genes are TRBV20-1 and TRBJ1-5; weak D call: TRBD1 (5 bases). Trimming took off 3 bases at V and 0 bases at J, with 18 bases between the two ends. The germline CDR1 and CDR2 sequences are DFQATT and SNEGSKA (reference sequence). The CDR3 is 17 amino acids. CDR3 residues: CSASMVWGSDSNQPQHF. CDR3 coding DNA: TGCAGTGCTAGTATGGTGTGGGGCAGCGATAGCAATCAGCCCCAGCATTTT.

This chain uses TRBV29-1 with TRBJ2-7, with D perhaps TRBD1 (6 bases). The CDR3 length is 13 residues. Germline V gene data show CDR1 as SQVTM and CDR2 as ANQGSEA. Between the trimmed V and J ends, which lost 6 bases and 2 bases, there was a span of 14 bases. Written as DNA, the CDR3 is TGCAGCGTATGGGGGCCCAAACCCTACGAGCAGTACTTC. Protein product: CSVWGPKPYEQYF.

The CDR3: CASSLSGGANTQYF. The CDR3 DNA reads as TGTGCCAGCAGCTTAAGCGGGGGGGCGAATACGCAGTATTTT. This chain links TRBV7-9 with TRBJ2-3; 10 positions match TRBD2. The V gene's germline CDR1 is SEHNR and CDR2 FQNEAQ (reference sequence). V gave up 2 bases and J gave up 7 bases; unmatched junction bases: 3. This CDR3 contains 14 residues.

This clone appeared a single time. J is TRBJ1-4 and V is TRBV6-5; D not certain. CDR3 length: 14 residues. Germline CDR1 MNHEY, CDR2 SVGAGI. Trimming removed 5 bases at V and 4 bases at J, with 11 bases between. The CDR3 coding sequence is TGTGCCAGCAGTACACACGGACTTAATGAAAAACTGTTTTTT. This encodes CASSTHGLNEKLFF.

This clone occurred a few times. The chain combines TRBV4-2 with TRBJ1-4; D is perhaps TRBD1 (5 bases). Trimming pared 4 bases from V and 2 bases from J, leaving 11 bases between. The V gene's germline CDR1 is LGHNA and CDR2 YNFKEQ. This CDR3 is 15 amino acids long. The CDR3 here is CASSPAGLTNEKLFF. The CDR3 coding sequence is TGTGCCAGCAGCCCAGCAGGGTTGACTAATGAAAAACTGTTTTTT.

This chain connects TRBV19 to TRBJ1-1; perhaps TRBD1 as D (5 bases). V was trimmed by 6 bases and J by 6 bases, leaving 17 bases between them. The CDR3 runs 14 residues. Germline V gene data show CDR1 as LNHDA and CDR2 as SQIVND (reference sequence). The CDR3 DNA reads TGTGCCAGTAGGGTGGAAGGGGCTGGGTCTGAAGCTTTCTTT. Residues: CASRVEGAGSEAFF. The variable domain in full, with the rest retrieved from reference TRBV19 and TRBJ1-1, is DGGITQSPKYLFRKEGQNVTLSCEQNLNHDAMYWYRQDPGQGLRLIYYSQIVNDFQKGDIAEGYSVSREKKESFPLTVTSAQKNPTAFYLCASRVEGAGSEAFFGQGTRLTVV.

V is TRBV6-5 and J is TRBJ2-7, with D tentatively TRBD2 (6 bases). CDR3 length: 14 amino acids. The germline V gene has CDR1 MNHEY and CDR2 SVGAGI. V lost 5 bases to trimming and J lost 1 base, with 12 bases between them. The CDR3 region has the DNA TGTGCCAGCAGTAGGGCTAGCGTTTCCTACGAGCAGTACGTC. It specifies CASSRASVSYEQYV.

This clone was seen a single time. The chain carries TRBV7-3 and TRBJ1-1, with D tentatively TRBD1 (5 bases). V lost 2 bases and J lost 4, with 14 bases in between. Looked up from germline, CDR1 is SGHTA and CDR2 is FQGTGA. The CDR3 length is 15 residues. CDR3 in amino acids: CASSLRAGWGTEAFF. In DNA, the CDR3 is TGTGCCAGCAGCTTACGAGCAGGGTGGGGCACTGAAGCTTTCTTT.